What follows describes a single T cell receptor (beta chain). Antigen specificity is unknown. The sample is drawn from a study of cytomegalovirus exposure and HLA in healthy donors. General observations from the study: Among donors in an Asian-associated ancestry cluster, a later analysis reportedly found fewer N-insertions than the roughly 700-donor mean. A missense DCLRE1C variant was associated with V- and J-gene trimming of TCR beta chains in a later analysis, and an independent cohort replicated the association. Most of the CMV-associated TCR beta chains (in a later analysis) appeared to be HLA-restricted. It was 150 or so TCR beta chains that were listed as cytomegalovirus-associated.

Trimming took off 3 bases at V and 10 bases at J, with 16 bases between the two ends. This CDR3 region has 14 residues. CDR1 and CDR2 (germline): MGHRA, YSYEKL. Primers included in the PCR were 60 Vbeta and 13 Jbeta primers. Profiled with immunoSEQ multiplex PCR; TCRdb holds only in-frame clones, not every one. The table shows approximately 110,000 clones, with over 60% occurring only once. Sequenced material: PBMCs. The chain employs TRBV4-1 and TRBJ2-1; D gene unclear. This clonotype originated in a man in his fifties or sixties in good health and CMV-seronegative. The CDR3 region is CASSQIATINEQFF. DNA for the CDR3: TGCGCCAGCAGCCAGATAGCCACCATTAACGAGCAGTTCTTC.